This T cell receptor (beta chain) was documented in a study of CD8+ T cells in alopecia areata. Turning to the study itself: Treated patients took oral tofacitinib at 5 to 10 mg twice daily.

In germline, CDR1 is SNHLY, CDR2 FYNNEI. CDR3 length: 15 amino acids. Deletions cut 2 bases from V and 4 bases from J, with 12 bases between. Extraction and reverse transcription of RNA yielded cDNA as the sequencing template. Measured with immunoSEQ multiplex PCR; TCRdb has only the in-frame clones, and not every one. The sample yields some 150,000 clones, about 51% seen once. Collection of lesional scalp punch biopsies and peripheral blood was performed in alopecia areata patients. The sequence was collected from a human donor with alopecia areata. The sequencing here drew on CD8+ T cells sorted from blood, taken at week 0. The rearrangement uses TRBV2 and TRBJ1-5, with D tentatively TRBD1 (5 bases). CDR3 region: CASSEYLQGNQPQHF. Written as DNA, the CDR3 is TGTGCCAGCAGTGAATATCTCCAGGGAAATCAGCCCCAGCATTTT.